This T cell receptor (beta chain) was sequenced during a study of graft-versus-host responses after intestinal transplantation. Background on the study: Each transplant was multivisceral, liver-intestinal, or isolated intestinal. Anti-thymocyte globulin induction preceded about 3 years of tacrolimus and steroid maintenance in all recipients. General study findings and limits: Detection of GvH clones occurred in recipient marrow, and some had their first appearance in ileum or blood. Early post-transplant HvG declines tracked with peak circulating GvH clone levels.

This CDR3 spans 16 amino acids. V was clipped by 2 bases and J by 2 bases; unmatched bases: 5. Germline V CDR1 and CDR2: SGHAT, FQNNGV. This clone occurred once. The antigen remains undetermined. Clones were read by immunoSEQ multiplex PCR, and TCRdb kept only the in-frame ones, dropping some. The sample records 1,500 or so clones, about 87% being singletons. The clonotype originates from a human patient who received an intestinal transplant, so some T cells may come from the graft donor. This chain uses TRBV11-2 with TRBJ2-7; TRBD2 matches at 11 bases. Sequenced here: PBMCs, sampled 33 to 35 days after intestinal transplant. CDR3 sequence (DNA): TGTGCCAGCAGCTTATTTACTAGCGGGAGAACCTACGAGCAGTACTTC. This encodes CASSLFTSGRTYEQYF.